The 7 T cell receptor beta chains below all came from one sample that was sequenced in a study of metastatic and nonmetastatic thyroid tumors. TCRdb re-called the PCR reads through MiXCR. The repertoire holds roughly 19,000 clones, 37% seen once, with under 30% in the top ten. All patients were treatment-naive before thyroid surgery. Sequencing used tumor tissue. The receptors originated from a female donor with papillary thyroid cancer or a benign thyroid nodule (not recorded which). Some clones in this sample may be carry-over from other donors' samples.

The CDR3 DNA follows: TGCAGTGCTGACACGGGGGACAGGGAAGCAGGCAATCAGCCCCAGCATTTT. It encodes CSADTGDREAGNQPQHF. The V gene is TRBV20-1, the J gene TRBJ1-5; 9 bases are shared with TRBD1. V gave up 5 bases and J gave up 2 bases; unmatched junction bases: 13. The CDR3 is made up of 17 amino acids. Germline V gene sequence: CDR1 DFQATT, CDR2 SNEGSKA (reference sequence).

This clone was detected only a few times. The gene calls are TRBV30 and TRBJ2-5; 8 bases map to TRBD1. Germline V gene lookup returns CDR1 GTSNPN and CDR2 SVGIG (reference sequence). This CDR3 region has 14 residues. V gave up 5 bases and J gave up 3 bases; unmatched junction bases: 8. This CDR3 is CAWDFGQGKETQYF. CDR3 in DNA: TGTGCCTGGGATTTTGGACAGGGTAAAGAGACCCAGTACTTC. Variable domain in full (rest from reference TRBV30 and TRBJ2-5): SQTIHQWPATLVQPVGSPLSLECTVEGTSNPNLYWYRQAAGRGLQLLFYSVGIGQISSEVPQNLSASRPQDRQFILSSKKLLLSDSGFYLCAWDFGQGKETQYFGPGTRLLVL.

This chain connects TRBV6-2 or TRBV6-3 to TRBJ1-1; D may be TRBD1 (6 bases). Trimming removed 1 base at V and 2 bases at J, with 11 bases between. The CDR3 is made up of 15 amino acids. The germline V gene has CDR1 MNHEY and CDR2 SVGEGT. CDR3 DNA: TGTGCCAGCAGTTACTTTGGGGGGCTAAACACTGAAGCTTTCTTT. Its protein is CASSYFGGLNTEAFF.

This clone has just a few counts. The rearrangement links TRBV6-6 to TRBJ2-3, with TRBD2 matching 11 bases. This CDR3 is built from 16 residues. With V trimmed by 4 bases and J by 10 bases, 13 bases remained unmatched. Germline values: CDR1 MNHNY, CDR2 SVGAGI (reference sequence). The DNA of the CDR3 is TGTGCCAGCAGTTTGGGACTAGCGGTCTCATCGGGGTCGCAGTATTTT. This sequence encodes CASSLGLAVSSGSQYF.

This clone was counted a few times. Here the CDR3 reads CASKAGARAEAFF. The DNA of the CDR3 is TGTGCCAGCAAAGCAGGGGCGAGGGCTGAAGCTTTCTTT. This sequence joins TRBV27 and TRBJ1-1; maybe TRBD1 (6 bases). CDR3 size: 13 residues. V dropped 7 bases and J dropped 6 bases, with 15 bases sitting between them. The germline V gene has CDR1 MNHEY and CDR2 SMNVEV (reference sequence).

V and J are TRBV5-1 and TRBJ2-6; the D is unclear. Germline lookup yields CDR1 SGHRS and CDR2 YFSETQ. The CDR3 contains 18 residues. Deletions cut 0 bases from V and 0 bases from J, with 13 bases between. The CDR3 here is CASSLDRTLFSGANVLTF. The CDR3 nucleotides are TGCGCCAGCAGCTTGGACAGAACCTTATTCTCTGGGGCCAACGTCCTGACTTTC.

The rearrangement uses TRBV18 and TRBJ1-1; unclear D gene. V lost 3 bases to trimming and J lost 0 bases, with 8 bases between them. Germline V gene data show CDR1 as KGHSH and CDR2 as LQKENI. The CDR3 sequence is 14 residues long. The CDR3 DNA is TGTGCCAGCTCACCCATCTTTATGAACACTGAAGCTTTCTTT. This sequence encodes CASSPIFMNTEAFF.